A single sample gave rise to the 19 T cell receptor beta chains below, sequenced in a study of CD8+ T cells in alopecia areata. Isolated RNA was reverse transcribed into cDNA used as the sequencing template. Sequencing used immunoSEQ multiplex PCR; TCRdb keeps in-frame clones, though not all of them. The sample lists some 170,000 clones; 53% were seen once. Indicated treatment: oral pan-JAK inhibitor, 5-10 mg twice daily. Sequencing was performed on CD8+ T cells sorted from blood, taken at week 24, from a patient treated with tofacitinib. Source of these receptors: a human donor with alopecia areata.

The sample holds a few counts of this clone. The CDR3 loop reads CASSLGVEGSTDTQYF. The CDR3 nucleotides read TGTGCCAGCAGTTTAGGGGTGGAGGGGAGCACAGATACGCAGTATTTT. This sequence joins TRBV28 and TRBJ2-3; D is possibly TRBD2 (6 bases). V lost 2 bases and J 0 bases, leaving 12 bases between the germline ends. Germline V gene lookup returns CDR1 MDHEN and CDR2 SYDVKM. The CDR3 is made up of 16 amino acids.

The chain employs TRBV29-1 and TRBJ2-7; TRBD1 agrees at 10 bases. Germline CDR1 and CDR2: SQVTM and ANQGSEA. J gave up 2 bases and V 6 bases, and 7 bases lay outside the gene matches. This CDR3 is built from 14 residues. CDR3 sequence: CSVTGTGETYEQYF. The CDR3 DNA sequence: TGCAGCGTCACCGGGACAGGGGAGACCTACGAGCAGTACTTC.

This chain joins TRBV7-9 and TRBJ2-6; 9 bases are shared with TRBD1. In germline, CDR1 is SEHNR, CDR2 FQNEAQ (reference sequence). V was pared by 4 bases and J by 3 bases, with 4 bases of the junction left unmatched. The CDR3 is made up of 16 amino acids. CDR3 loop: CASSSGQGGGANVLTF. The CDR3 DNA follows: TGTGCCAGCAGCTCGGGACAGGGTGGTGGGGCCAACGTCCTGACTTTC.

The chain combines TRBV4-1 with TRBJ2-1, with D tentatively TRBD1 or TRBD2 (5 bases each). V was clipped by 11 bases and J by 3 bases, with 14 bases between them. Looked up from germline, CDR1 is MGHRA and CDR2 is YSYEKL. This CDR3 region has 13 residues. CDR3 coding DNA: TGCGCCGCGAGACGGGGCCACTACAATGAGCAGTTCTTC. This sequence encodes CAARRGHYNEQFF.

The chain has TRBV5-1 and TRBJ2-7, with D perhaps matching TRBD1 (6 bases). The CDR3 extends over 13 amino acids. Germline CDR1 and CDR2: SGHRS and YFSETQ. The germline V and J ends were trimmed by 1 base and 5 bases, with 10 bases remaining between them. CDR3 in amino acids: CASSLSPGDEQYF. DNA of the CDR3: TGCGCCAGCAGCTTGTCTCCAGGGGACGAGCAGTACTTC.

V and J are TRBV19 and TRBJ1-5, with TRBD1 matching over 9 bases. Germline V lookup: CDR1 LNHDA, CDR2 SQIVND (reference sequence). This CDR3 has 15 residues. The V gene end was trimmed by 6 bases and the J gene end by 5 bases; junction bases not matched to a gene: 8. The CDR3 DNA reads TGTGCCAGTAGCTACAAGGACAGGGGCCATCAGCCCCAGCATTTT. Translation gives CASSYKDRGHQPQHF.

This clone was counted a few times. The rearrangement joins TRBV7-9 to TRBJ2-3; maybe TRBD2 (6 bases). The CDR3 extends over 14 amino acids. Per the germline V gene, CDR1 is SEHNR and CDR2 is FQNEAQ (reference sequence). V was pared by 4 bases and J by 0 bases, with 8 bases between. The chain's CDR3 is CASSSGGSTDTQYF. The CDR3 bases are TGTGCCAGCAGCTCCGGGGGAAGCACAGATACGCAGTATTTT. Drawing the rest from reference TRBV7-9 and TRBJ2-3, the complete variable domain is DTGVSQNPRHKITKRGQNVTFRCDPISEHNRLYWYRQTLGQGPEFLTYFQNEAQLEKSRLLSDRFSAERPKGSFSTLEIQRTEQGDSAMYLCASSSGGSTDTQYFGPGTRLTVL.

This chain joins TRBV16 and TRBJ1-5, with 7 bases that match TRBD1. Germline V gene lookup returns CDR1 KGHSY and CDR2 FQNENV. V was pared by 3 bases and J by 5 bases, with 10 bases of the junction left unmatched. CDR3 length: 16 residues. CDR3 bases: TGTGCCAGCAGCCAGATTACAGGGGCCGGTGATCAGCCCCAGCATTTT. Protein product: CASSQITGAGDQPQHF.

This clone was seen more than once but under ten times. The chain combines TRBV9 with TRBJ2-3; TRBD2 matches 14 bases. This CDR3 contains 17 residues. J lost 2 bases, V lost 5 bases, and 7 bases had no gene match. Germline V gene data show CDR1 as SGDLS and CDR2 as YYNGEE. The CDR3 region is CASSRLAGGTHTDTQYF. The DNA for the CDR3 is TGTGCCAGCAGTCGACTAGCGGGGGGGACACACACAGATACGCAGTATTTT.

The rearrangement uses TRBV29-1 and TRBJ2-7; 7 bases fit TRBD2. The CDR3 has 13 residues. CDR1 and CDR2 from the germline V gene are SQVTM and ANQGSEA. Losses at the gene ends were 3 bases for V and 1 base for J; bases not matched to a gene: 3. DNA of the CDR3: TGCAGCGTTGATACTAGCGAGTCCTACGAGCAGTACTTC. Translation gives CSVDTSESYEQYF.

Worth noting for this clone: Other DNA sequences from this sample encode an identical CDR3 as well. V gene TRBV19 combines with J gene TRBJ1-1; D remains unclear. The germline V gene encodes CDR1 LNHDA and CDR2 SQIVND (reference sequence). The V and J ends lost 6 bases and 0 bases respectively, with 8 bases between them. CDR3 size: 13 residues. This chain's CDR3 is CASSLTLNTEAFF. CDR3 nucleotide sequence: TGTGCCAGTAGCTTGACACTGAACACTGAAGCTTTCTTT.

The chain has TRBV13 and TRBJ2-2; 11 nucleotides align to TRBD1. V lost 0 bases to trimming and J lost 3 bases; unmatched junction nucleotides: 9. The germline V gene has CDR1 PRHDT and CDR2 FYEKMQ (reference sequence). The CDR3 runs to 19 residues. The DNA for the CDR3 is TGTGCCAGCAGCTTAGGCCTAACAGGACAGGGGGCAGACACCGGGGAGCTGTTTTTT. The encoded protein is CASSLGLTGQGADTGELFF.

The rearrangement links TRBV27 to TRBJ1-2; maybe TRBD1 (5 bases). The CDR3 has 17 residues. Deletions cut 3 bases from V and 4 bases from J, with 21 bases between. Germline values: CDR1 MNHEY, CDR2 SMNVEV (reference sequence). The CDR3 bases are TGTGCCAGCAGTTTCAAACCTCCGAGGGGCGAGAGCTATGGCTACACCTTC. Protein: CASSFKPPRGESYGYTF.

The V call is TRBV9, the J call TRBJ2-2, with a possible D match to TRBD1 (6 bases). Trimming stripped 6 bases from V and 0 bases from J, with 12 bases between. The germline V gene encodes CDR1 SGDLS and CDR2 YYNGEE. The CDR3 spans 15 residues. CDR3 coding DNA: TGTGCCAGCATGGTCGGACAGCCGAACACCGGGGAGCTGTTTTTT. This gives the protein CASMVGQPNTGELFF.

The chain carries TRBV7-9 and TRBJ2-7; 7 positions match TRBD1. Germline assignment: CDR1 SEHNR and CDR2 FQNEAQ (reference sequence). The CDR3 contains 14 residues. V gave up 4 bases and J gave up 2 bases; unmatched junction bases: 5. The CDR3 nucleotides read TGTGCCAGCAGCTCTTCTGACAGGGCCTACGAGCAGTACTTC. It codes for CASSSSDRAYEQYF.

This rearrangement joins TRBV5-1 to TRBJ2-1; D gene uncertain. The CDR3 runs 15 residues. CDR1 and CDR2 from the germline V gene are SGHRS and YFSETQ. V was pared by 1 base and J by 0 bases, with 8 bases between. The CDR3 sequence is CASSLKRSSYNEQFF. The CDR3 bases are TGCGCCAGCAGCTTGAAACGCAGCTCCTACAATGAGCAGTTCTTC.

This chain uses TRBV15 with TRBJ2-7, with TRBD1 matching 7 bases. V shed 1 base and J 0 bases; nucleotides not matched to a gene: 3. The CDR3 length is 15 residues. Germline values: CDR1 LNHNV, CDR2 YYDKDF (reference sequence). The CDR3 loop reads CATSRATGISYEQYF. CDR3 nucleotide sequence: TGTGCCACCAGCAGAGCGACAGGGATCTCCTACGAGCAGTACTTC.

The CDR3, as DNA: TGTGCCAGCAGTTTATCCCGCGAGCTCCTGTTCTTC. Translating it yields CASSLSRELLFF. This chain uses TRBV27 with TRBJ2-1; D unclear. The germline V and J ends were trimmed by 0 bases and 15 bases, with 12 bases remaining between them. This CDR3 region has 12 residues. Germline-derived CDR1 and CDR2 are MNHEY and SMNVEV (reference sequence).

On this clone itself: At one end the junction does not follow the germline gene, possibly because of a read error. The genes are TRBV11-2 and TRBJ2-7; tentatively, D is TRBD2 (6 bases). This CDR3 contains 15 residues. CDR1 and CDR2 (germline): SGHAT, FQNNGV. The CDR3 DNA follows: TGTGCCAGCAGCTTAGGCCGGGACTTCCAAGATGAGCCGTACTTC. This encodes CASSLGRDFQDEPYF.